These 10 T cell receptor beta chains were sequenced from one sample in a study of a mutant IDH1 vaccine in newly diagnosed glioma (dated by TCRdb to the early 2020s). Their target antigens are unknown. Interpreted using the paper, the time point label stands for: week 11, during vaccination. Each vaccine dose was 300 ug of a 20-mer mutant IDH1 peptide in Montanide, given subcutaneously with topical imiquimod. The method was the immunoSEQ multiplex PCR assay. Held by TCRdb, this immuneACCESS table contains in-frame sequences only and omits some clones. Under half of the omission traces to an unresolved V gene where checked; the cause of the rest is unknown. The sample table shows about 66,000 clones, and under 90% are seen once. The ten biggest clones cover roughly 3.5% of the sample. The material sequenced was PBMCs, taken from a glioma patient whose treatment included an IDH1 peptide vaccine. The receptors here all came from a man younger than 40 with glioma.

This clone has only a few counts. This chain joins TRBV14 and TRBJ1-1; no reliable D call. Trimming shortened V by 1 base and J by 0 bases, and 12 bases separated the two germline ends. The CDR3 loop spans 16 amino acids. The germline gives CDR1 SGHDN, CDR2 FVKESK. The DNA of the CDR3 is TGTGCCAGCAGCCAAGGGAAATACTGGATGAACACTGAAGCTTTCTTT. Its protein product is CASSQGKYWMNTEAFF.

V usage is TRBV7-2 and J usage is TRBJ2-5; D may be TRBD1 (5 bases). The V end lost 1 base, the J end lost 1 base, and 10 bases lay between the germline ends. Germline CDR1 and CDR2: SGHTA and FQGNSA. This CDR3 is built from 15 residues. CDR3 DNA sequence: TGTGCCAGCAGCTTAGGAGCACAGGCCCAAGAGACCCAGTACTTC. Its protein is CASSLGAQAQETQYF.

The chain employs TRBV1 and TRBJ2-7; the table's D call TRBD2 went unverified against the DNA. TRBV1 has pseudogene status. The CDR3 has 16 amino acids. CDR3 loop: CTSSQVPREGLNEQYF. DNA of the CDR3: TGCACCAGCAGCCAAGTTCCGCGGGAGGGCCTCAACGAGCAGTACTTC.

This chain links TRBV29-1 with TRBJ2-1; TRBD2 matches at 11 bases. The junction had 2 bases not matched to a gene; V was cut back by 4 bases and J by 3 bases. Germline loops: CDR1 SQVTM, CDR2 ANQGSEA. The CDR3 length is 14 residues. The CDR3 reads CSVVAGGHYNEQFF. CDR3 sequence (DNA): TGCAGCGTTGTAGCGGGAGGGCACTACAATGAGCAGTTCTTC.

The rearrangement joins TRBV19 to TRBJ1-1; D not certain. Germline loops: CDR1 LNHDA, CDR2 SQIVND (reference sequence). The ends were cut back, 5 bases at V and 1 base at J, with 5 bases in the middle. This CDR3 has 12 amino acids. The CDR3: CASSPSNTEAFF. CDR3 sequence (DNA): TGTGCCAGTAGTCCTTCGAACACTGAAGCTTTCTTT.

The chain links TRBV27 to TRBJ2-1; weak D call: TRBD1 (5 bases). The V gene's germline CDR1 is MNHEY and CDR2 SMNVEV (reference sequence). Trimming left V 6 bases short and J 3 bases short, with 12 bases between. The CDR3 is made up of 14 amino acids. This chain's CDR3 is CASRKTDNYNEQFF. Here the CDR3 DNA reads TGTGCCAGCAGGAAGACAGATAACTACAATGAGCAGTTCTTC.

This clone has a handful of counts. The chain joins TRBV29-1 to TRBJ1-5; 10 nucleotides agree with TRBD1. CDR3 length: 14 residues. Per the germline V gene, CDR1 is SQVTM and CDR2 is ANQGSEA. Unmatched junction bases numbered 6, after V lost 6 bases and J lost 4 bases. CDR3 bases: TGCAGCGTGGGGACAGGGGTCGGGAATCAGCCCCAGCATTTT. It specifies CSVGTGVGNQPQHF.

J is TRBJ1-2 and V is TRBV28; 7 bases map to TRBD1. The CDR3 contains 16 residues. The germline CDR1 and CDR2 sequences are MDHEN and SYDVKM. J was trimmed by 8 bases and V by 2 bases; bases with no gene match: 14. CDR3: CASSLRGQGRLGGYTF. The CDR3 nucleotides read TGTGCCAGCAGTTTAAGGGGGCAGGGACGACTCGGCGGCTACACCTTC.

The genes are TRBV11-2 and TRBJ1-2, with TRBD1 matching 8 bases. The length of the CDR3 is 14 residues. The trim removed 4 bases at V and 5 bases at J, leaving 6 bases unmatched. Per the germline V gene, CDR1 is SGHAT and CDR2 is FQNNGV. In DNA form, the CDR3 reads TGTGCCAGCAGCTCCACCACAGGGGGATATGGCTACACCTTC. It translates to CASSSTTGGYGYTF.

This sequence joins TRBV18 and TRBJ2-3, with TRBD2 matching 9 bases. The CDR3 is 16 residues long. CDR1 is KGHSH, CDR2 LQKENI, per germline. The V gene end was trimmed by 0 bases and the J gene end by 4 bases; junction bases not matched to a gene: 5. The DNA for the CDR3 is TGTGCCAGCTCACCACCGGCTAGCGGGGCATCAGATACGCAGTATTTT. Translating it yields CASSPPASGASDTQYF.